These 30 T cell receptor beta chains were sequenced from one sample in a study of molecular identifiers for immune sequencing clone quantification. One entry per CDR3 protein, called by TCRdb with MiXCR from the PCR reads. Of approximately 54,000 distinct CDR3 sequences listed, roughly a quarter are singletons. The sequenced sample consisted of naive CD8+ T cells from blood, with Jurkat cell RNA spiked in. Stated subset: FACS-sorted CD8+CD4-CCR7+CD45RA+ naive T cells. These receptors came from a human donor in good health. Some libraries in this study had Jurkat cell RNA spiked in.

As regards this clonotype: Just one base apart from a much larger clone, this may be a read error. CDR3 nucleotides: TGTGCCTGCAGTCCGCCCAGGGCCGGGGAGCTGTTTTTT. Translating gives CACSPPRAGELFF. J is TRBJ2-2 and V is TRBV27, with a possible D match to TRBD1 (5 bases). This CDR3 is built from 13 residues. Germline V gene data show CDR1 as MNHEY and CDR2 as SMNVEV (reference sequence).

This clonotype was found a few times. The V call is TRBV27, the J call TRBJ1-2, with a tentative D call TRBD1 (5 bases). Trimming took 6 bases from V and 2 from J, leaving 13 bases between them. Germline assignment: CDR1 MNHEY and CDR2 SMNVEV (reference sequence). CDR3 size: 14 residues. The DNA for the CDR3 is TGTGCCAGCAGCCCCGGGGGGGGGAACTATGGCTACACCTTC. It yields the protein CASSPGGGNYGYTF.

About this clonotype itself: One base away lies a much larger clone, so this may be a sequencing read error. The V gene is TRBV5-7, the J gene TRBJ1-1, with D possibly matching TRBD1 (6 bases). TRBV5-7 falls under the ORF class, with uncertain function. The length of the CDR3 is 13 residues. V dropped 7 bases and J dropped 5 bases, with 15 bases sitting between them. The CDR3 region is CASGSGARTEAFF. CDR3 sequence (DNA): TGTGCCAGCGGCTCGGGGGCGCGAACTGAAGCTTTCTTT.

The DNA for the CDR3 is TGTGCCTGGAGTGTGGGCCACCTAGTTTACGAGCAGTACTTC. Encoded protein: CAWSVGHLVYEQYF. This sequence joins TRBV30 and TRBJ2-7, with D unclear. V was clipped by 0 bases and J by 4 bases, with 13 bases between them. This CDR3 has 14 residues. Germline-derived CDR1 and CDR2 are GTSNPN and SVGIG (reference sequence).

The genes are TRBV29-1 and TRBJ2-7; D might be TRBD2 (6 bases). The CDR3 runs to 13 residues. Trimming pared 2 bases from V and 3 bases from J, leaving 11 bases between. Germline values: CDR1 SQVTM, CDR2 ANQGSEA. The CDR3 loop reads CSVERDWIYEQYF. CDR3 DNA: TGCAGCGTTGAACGGGACTGGATCTACGAGCAGTACTTC.

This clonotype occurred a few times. The DNA of the CDR3 is TGTGCCAGCAGTCCTAACGACTTAATAGCCAAAAACATTCAGTACTTC. It translates to CASSPNDLIAKNIQYF. J is TRBJ2-4 and V is TRBV27, with D unresolved. V lost 5 bases, J lost 0 bases, and 14 bases lay in between. The V gene's germline CDR1 is MNHEY and CDR2 SMNVEV (reference sequence). This CDR3 has 16 residues.

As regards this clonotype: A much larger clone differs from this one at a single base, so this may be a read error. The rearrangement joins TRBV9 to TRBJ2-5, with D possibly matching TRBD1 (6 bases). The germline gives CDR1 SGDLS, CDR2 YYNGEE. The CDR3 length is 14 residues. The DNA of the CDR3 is TGTGCCAGCAGCCCACAGGGTGAGGTGGAGACCCAGCACTTC. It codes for CASSPQGEVETQHF.

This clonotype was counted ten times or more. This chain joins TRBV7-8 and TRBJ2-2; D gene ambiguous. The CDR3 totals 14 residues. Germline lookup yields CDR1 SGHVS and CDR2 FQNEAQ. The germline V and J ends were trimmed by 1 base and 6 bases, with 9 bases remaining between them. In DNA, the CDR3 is TGTGCCAGCAGCTTAGAGTCCTTGTCCGGGGAGCTGTTTTTT. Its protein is CASSLESLSGELFF.

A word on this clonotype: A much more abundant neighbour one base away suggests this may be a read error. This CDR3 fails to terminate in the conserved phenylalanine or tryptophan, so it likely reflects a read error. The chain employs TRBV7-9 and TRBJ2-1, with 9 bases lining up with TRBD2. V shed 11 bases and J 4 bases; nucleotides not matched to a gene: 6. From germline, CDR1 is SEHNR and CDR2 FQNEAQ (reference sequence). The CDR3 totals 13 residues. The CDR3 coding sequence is TGTGCCGGAGGACTAGCGCTATACAATGAGCAGTTCTCC. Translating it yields CAGGLALYNEQFS.

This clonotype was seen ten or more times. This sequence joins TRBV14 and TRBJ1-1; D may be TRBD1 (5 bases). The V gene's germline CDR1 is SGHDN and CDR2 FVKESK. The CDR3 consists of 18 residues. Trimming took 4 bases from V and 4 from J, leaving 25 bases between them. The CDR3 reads CASSPLSGTGGLGTEAFF. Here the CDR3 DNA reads TGTGCCAGCAGCCCACTTTCCGGGACGGGGGGTTTAGGCACTGAAGCTTTCTTT.

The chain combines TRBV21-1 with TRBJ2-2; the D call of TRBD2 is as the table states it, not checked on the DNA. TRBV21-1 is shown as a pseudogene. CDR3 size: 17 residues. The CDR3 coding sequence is TGTGCCAGCAGCAAAGAAGGGCCCCTAATTAACACCGGGGAGTTGTTTTTT. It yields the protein CASSKEGPLINTGELFF.

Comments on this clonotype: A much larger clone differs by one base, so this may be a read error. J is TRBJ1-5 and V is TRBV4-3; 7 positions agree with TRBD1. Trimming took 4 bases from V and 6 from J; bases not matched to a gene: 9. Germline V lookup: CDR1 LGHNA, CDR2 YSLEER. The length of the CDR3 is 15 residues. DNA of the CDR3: TGCGCCAGCAGCCCAGCCGACAGGGTCGCTCAGCCCCAGCATTTT. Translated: CASSPADRVAQPQHF.

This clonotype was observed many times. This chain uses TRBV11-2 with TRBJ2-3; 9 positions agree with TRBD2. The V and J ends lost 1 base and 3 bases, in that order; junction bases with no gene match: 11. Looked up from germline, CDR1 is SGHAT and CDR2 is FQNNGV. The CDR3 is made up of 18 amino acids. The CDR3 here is CASSLGPASGRPTDTQYF. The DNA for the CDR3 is TGTGCCAGCAGCTTAGGGCCTGCGAGCGGGAGGCCAACAGATACGCAGTATTTT.

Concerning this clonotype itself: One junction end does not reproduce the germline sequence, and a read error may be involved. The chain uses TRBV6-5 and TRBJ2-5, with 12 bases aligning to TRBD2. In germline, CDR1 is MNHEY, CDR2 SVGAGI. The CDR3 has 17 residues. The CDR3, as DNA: TGTGTCAGCAGTTACACAACTAGCGGGAGGCGTCAAGAGACCCAGTACTTC. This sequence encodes CVSSYTTSGRRQETQYF.

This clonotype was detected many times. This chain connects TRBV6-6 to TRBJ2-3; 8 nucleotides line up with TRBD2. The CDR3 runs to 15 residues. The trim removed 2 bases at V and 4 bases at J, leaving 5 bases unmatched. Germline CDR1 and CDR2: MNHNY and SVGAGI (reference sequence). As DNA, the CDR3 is TGTGCCAGCAGTTACCCCGGGACTAGTTCAGATACGCAGTATTTT. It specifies CASSYPGTSSDTQYF.

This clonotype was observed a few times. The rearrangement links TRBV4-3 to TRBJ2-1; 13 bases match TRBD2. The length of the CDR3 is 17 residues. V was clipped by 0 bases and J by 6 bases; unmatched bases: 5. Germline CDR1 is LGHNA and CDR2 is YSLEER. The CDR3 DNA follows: TGCGCCAGCAGCCAAGATAAGGGACTAGCGGGACTCAATGAGCAGTTCTTC. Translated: CASSQDKGLAGLNEQFF.

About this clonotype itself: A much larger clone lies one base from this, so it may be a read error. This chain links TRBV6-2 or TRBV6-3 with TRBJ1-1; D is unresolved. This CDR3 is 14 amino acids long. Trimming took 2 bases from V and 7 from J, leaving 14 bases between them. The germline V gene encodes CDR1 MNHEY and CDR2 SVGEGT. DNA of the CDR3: TGTGCCAGCAGTTACCATCCCGGAGGAGATGAAGCTTTCTTT. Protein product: CASSYHPGGDEAFF.

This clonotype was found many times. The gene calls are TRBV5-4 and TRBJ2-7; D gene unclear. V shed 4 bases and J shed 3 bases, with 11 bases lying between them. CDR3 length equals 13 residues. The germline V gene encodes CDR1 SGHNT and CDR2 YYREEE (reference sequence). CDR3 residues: CASSMLADYEQYF. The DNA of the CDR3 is TGTGCCAGCAGCATGTTAGCCGACTACGAGCAGTACTTC.

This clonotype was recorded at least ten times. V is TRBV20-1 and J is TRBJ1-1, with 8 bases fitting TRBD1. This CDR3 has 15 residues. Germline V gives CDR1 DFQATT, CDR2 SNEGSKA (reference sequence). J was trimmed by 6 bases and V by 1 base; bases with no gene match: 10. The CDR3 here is CSARGSQGAIAEAFF. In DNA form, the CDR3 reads TGCAGTGCTAGAGGTAGCCAGGGGGCTATCGCTGAAGCTTTCTTT.

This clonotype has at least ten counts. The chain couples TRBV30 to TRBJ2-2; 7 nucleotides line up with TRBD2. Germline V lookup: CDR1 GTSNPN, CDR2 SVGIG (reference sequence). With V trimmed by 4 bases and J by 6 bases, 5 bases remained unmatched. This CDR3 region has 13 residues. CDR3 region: CAWKGTNAGELFF. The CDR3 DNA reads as TGTGCCTGGAAAGGGACTAATGCCGGGGAGCTGTTTTTT.

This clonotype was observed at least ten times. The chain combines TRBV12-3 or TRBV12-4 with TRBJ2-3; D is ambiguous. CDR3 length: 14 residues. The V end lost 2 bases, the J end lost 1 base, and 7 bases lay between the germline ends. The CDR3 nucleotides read TGTGCCAGCAGTTTACAGTATCGCACAGATACGCAGTATTTT. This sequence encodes CASSLQYRTDTQYF.

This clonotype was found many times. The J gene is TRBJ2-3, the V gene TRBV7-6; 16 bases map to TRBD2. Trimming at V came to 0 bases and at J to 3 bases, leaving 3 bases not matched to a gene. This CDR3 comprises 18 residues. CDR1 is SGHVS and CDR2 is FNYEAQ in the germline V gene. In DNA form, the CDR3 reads TGTGCCAGCAGCTTAGCGGGGACTAGCGGGGGGGAAACAGATACGCAGTATTTT. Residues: CASSLAGTSGGETDTQYF.

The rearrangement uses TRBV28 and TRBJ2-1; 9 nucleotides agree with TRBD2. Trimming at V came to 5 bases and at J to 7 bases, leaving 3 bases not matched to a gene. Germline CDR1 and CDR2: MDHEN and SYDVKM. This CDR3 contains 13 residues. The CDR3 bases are TGTGCCAGCAGTGCCGGACTAGCGAATGAGCAGTTCTTC. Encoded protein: CASSAGLANEQFF.

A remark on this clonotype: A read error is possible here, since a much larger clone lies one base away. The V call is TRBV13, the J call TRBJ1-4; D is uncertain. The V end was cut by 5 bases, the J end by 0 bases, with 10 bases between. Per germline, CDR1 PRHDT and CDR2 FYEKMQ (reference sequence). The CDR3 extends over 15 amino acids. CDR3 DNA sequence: TGTGCCAGCAGCCAACCGCGAGCAACTAATGAAAAACTGTTTTTT. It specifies CASSQPRATNEKLFF.

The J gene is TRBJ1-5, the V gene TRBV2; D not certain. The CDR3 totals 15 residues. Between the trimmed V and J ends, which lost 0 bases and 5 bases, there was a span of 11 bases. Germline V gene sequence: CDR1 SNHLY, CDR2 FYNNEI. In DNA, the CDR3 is TGTGCCAGCAGTGAAGCGCTTCAGTACTATCAGCCCCAGCATTTT. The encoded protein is CASSEALQYYQPQHF.

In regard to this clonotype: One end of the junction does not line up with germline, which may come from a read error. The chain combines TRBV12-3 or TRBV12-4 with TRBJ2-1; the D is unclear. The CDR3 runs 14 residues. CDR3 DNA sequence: TGTGTCAGCAGTTTTCGACTGGAGTACAATGAGCAGTTCTTC. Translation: CVSSFRLEYNEQFF.

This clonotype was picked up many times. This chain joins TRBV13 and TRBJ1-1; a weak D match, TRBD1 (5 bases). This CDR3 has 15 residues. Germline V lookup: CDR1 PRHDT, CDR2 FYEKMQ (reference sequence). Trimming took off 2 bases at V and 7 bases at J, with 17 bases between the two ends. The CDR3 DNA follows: TGTGCCAGCAGCTTAAATTCGGGGGACCGGATTGAAGCTTTCTTT. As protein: CASSLNSGDRIEAFF. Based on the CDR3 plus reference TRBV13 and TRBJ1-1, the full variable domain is AAGVIQSPRHLIKEKRETATLKCYPIPRHDTVYWYQQGPGQDPQFLISFYEKMQSDKGSIPDRFSAQQFSDYHSELNMSSLELGDSALYFCASSLNSGDRIEAFFGQGTRLTVV.

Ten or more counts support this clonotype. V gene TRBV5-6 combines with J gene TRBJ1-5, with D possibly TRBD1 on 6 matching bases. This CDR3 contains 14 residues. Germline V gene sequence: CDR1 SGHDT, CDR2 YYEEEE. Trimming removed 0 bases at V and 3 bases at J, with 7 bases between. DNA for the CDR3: TGTGCCAGCAGCTTGGCAGGGGACAATCAGCCCCAGCATTTT. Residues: CASSLAGDNQPQHF.

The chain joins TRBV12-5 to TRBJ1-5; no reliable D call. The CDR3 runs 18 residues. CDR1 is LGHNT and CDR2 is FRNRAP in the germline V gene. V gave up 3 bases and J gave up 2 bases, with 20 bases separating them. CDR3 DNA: TGTGCTAGTGGTTTTACCGTTTCCTCCCCGGTAGGCAATCAGCCCCAGCATTTT. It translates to CASGFTVSSPVGNQPQHF.

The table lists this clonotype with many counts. CDR3 DNA: TGCGCCAGCAGCCCCCGGATGATTCCCTACGAGCAGTACTTC. It specifies CASSPRMIPYEQYF. The chain has TRBV5-1 and TRBJ2-7; D not certain. Germline V gene data show CDR1 as SGHRS and CDR2 as YFSETQ. Trimming shortened V by 4 bases and J by 2 bases, and 13 bases separated the two germline ends. The CDR3 totals 14 residues.